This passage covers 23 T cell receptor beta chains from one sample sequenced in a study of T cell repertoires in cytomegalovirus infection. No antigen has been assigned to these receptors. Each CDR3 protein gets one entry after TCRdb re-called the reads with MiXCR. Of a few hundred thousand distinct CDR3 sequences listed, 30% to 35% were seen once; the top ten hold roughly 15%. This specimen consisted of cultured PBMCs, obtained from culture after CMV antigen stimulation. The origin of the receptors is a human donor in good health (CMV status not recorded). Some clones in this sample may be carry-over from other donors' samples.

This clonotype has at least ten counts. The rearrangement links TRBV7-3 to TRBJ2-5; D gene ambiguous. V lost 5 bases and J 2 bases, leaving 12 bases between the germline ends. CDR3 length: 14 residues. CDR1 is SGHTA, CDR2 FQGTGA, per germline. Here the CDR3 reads CASSQSLNQETQYF. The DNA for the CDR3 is TGTGCCAGCAGCCAGAGTCTTAATCAAGAGACCCAGTACTTC.

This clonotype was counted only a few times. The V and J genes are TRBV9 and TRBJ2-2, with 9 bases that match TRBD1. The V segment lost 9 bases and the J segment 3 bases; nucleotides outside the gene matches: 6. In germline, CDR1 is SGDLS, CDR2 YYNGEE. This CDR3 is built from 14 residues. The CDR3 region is CATTGGGDTGELFF. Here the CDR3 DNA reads TGTGCCACAACAGGGGGCGGTGACACCGGGGAGCTGTTTTTT.

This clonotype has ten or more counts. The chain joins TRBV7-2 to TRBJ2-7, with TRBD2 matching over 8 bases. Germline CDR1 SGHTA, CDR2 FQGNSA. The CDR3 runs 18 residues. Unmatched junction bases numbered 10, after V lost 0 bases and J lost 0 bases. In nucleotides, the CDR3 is TGTGCCAGCAGCTTAGCGCTCCTAGCGGGTGTGAGCTCCTACGAGCAGTACTTC. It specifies CASSLALLAGVSSYEQYF.

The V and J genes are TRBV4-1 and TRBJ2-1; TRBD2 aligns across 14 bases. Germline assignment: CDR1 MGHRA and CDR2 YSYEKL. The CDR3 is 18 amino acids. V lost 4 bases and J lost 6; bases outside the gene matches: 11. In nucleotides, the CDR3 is TGCGCCAGCAGCCCACCCCGTCCCGGGACTAGCGGGAGCAATGAGCAGTTCTTC. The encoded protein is CASSPPRPGTSGSNEQFF.

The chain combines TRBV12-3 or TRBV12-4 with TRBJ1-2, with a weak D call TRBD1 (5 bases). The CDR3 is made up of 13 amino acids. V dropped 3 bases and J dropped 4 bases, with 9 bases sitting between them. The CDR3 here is CASSLWDGYGYTF. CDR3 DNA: TGTGCCAGCAGTTTGTGGGACGGCTATGGCTACACCTTC.

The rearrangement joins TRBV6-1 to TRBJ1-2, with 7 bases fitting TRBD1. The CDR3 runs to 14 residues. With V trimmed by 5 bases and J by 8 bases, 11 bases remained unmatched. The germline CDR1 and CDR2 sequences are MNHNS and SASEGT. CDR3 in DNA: TGTGCCAGCAGTTCCACAGACAGGGCGGGCGGCTACACCTTC. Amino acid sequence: CASSSTDRAGGYTF.

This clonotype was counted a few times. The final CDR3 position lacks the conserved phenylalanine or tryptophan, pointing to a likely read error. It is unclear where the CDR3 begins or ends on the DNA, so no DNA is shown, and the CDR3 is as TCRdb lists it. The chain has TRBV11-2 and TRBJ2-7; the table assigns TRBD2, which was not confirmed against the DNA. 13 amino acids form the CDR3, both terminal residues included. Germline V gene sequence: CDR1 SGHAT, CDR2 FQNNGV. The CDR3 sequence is CASSLGLAGGPSI.

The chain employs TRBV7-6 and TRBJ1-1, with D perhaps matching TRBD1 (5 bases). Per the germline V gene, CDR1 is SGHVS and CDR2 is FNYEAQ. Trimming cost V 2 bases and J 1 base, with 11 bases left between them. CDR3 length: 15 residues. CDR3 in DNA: TGTGCCAGCAGCTTACGACCGGGACCGAACACTGAAGCTTTCTTT. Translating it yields CASSLRPGPNTEAFF.

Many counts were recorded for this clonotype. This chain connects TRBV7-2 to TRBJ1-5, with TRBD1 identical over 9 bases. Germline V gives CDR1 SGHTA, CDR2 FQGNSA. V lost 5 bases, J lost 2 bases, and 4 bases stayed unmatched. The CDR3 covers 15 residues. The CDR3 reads CASSQWTGGNQPQHF. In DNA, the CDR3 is TGTGCCAGCAGCCAGTGGACAGGGGGCAATCAGCCCCAGCATTTT. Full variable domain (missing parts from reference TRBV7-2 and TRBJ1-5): GAGVSQSPSNKVTEKGKDVELRCDPISGHTALYWYRQSLGQGLEFLIYFQGNSAPDKSGLPSDRFSAERTGGSVSTLTIQRTQQEDSAVYLCASSQWTGGNQPQHFGDGTRLSIL.

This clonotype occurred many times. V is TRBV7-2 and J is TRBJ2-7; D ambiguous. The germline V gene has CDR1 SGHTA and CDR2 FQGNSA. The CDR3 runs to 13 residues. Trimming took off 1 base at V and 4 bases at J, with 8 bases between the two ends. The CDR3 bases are TGTGCCAGCAGCTTAGGGCCTCGATACGAGCAGTACTTC. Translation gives CASSLGPRYEQYF.

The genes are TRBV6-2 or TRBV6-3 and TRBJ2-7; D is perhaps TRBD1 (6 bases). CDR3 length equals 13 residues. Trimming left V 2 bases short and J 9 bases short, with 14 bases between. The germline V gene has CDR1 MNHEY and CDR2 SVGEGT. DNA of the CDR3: TGTGCCAGCAGTTACCGGCCAGGGGAAGGGCAGTACTTC. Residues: CASSYRPGEGQYF.

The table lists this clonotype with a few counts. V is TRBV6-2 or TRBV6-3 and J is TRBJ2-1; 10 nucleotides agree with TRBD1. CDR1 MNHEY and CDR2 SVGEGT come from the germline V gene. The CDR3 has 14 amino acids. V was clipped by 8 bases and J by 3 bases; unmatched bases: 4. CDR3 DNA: TGTGCCAGCGAAAGGACAGGGGGCTACAATGAGCAGTTCTTC. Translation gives CASERTGGYNEQFF.

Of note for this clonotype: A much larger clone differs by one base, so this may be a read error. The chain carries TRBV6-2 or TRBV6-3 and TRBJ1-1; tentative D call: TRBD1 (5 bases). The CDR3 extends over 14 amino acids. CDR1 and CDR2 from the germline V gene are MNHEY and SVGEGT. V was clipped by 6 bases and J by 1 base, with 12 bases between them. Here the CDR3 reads CASRLATANTEAFF. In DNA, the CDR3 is TGTGCCAGCAGGTTAGCGACAGCGAACACTGAAGCTTTCTTT.

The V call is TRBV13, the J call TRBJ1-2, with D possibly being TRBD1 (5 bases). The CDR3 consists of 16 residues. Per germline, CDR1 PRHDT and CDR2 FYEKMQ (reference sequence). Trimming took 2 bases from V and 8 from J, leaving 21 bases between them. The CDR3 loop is CASSLNPTIQAEGYTF. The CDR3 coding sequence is TGTGCCAGCAGCTTAAACCCCACCATACAGGCGGAAGGCTACACCTTC.

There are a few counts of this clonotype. This CDR3 is CASSPDRQPNEKLFF. As DNA, the CDR3 is TGCGCCAGCAGTCCGGACAGACAACCTAATGAAAAACTGTTTTTT. The V call is TRBV4-1, the J call TRBJ1-4, with D perhaps TRBD1 (6 bases). With 6 bases removed from V and 3 bases from J, the gap between germline ends came to 14 bases. The CDR3 runs to 15 residues. Germline CDR1 MGHRA, CDR2 YSYEKL.

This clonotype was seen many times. The CDR3, as DNA: TGTGCCAGCAGCTTAGGGGTACCGGATGGCTACACCTTC. Its protein is CASSLGVPDGYTF. The chain is built from TRBV7-9 and TRBJ1-2; D is unclear. V lost 1 base and J lost 6, with 9 bases in between. This CDR3 has 13 residues. Germline V CDR1 and CDR2: SEHNR, FQNEAQ (reference sequence).

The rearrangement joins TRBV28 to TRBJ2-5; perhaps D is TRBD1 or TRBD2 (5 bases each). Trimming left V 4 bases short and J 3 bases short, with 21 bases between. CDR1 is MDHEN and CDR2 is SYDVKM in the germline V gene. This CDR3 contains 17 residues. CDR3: CASSSPPGRRDEETQYF. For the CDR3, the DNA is TGTGCCAGCAGTTCACCCCCGGGACGGAGAGACGAAGAGACCCAGTACTTC.

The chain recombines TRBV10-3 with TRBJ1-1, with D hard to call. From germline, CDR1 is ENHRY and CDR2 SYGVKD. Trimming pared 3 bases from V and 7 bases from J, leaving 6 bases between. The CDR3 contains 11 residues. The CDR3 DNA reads TGTGCCATCAGTGAAGGCAGTGAAGCTTTCTTT. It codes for CAISEGSEAFF.

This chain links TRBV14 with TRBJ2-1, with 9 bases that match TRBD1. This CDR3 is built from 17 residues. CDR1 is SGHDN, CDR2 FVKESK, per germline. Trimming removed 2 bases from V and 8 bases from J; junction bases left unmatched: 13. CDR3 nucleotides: TGTGCCAGCAGCCAATCAACAGGGGGCCGATGGTTCCATGAGCAGTTCTTC. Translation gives CASSQSTGGRWFHEQFF. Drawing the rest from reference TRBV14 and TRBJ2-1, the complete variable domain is EAGVTQFPSHSVIEKGQTVTLRCDPISGHDNLYWYRRVMGKEIKFLLHFVKESKQDESGMPNNRFLAERTGGTYSTLKVQPAELEDSGVYFCASSQSTGGRWFHEQFFGPGTRLTVL.

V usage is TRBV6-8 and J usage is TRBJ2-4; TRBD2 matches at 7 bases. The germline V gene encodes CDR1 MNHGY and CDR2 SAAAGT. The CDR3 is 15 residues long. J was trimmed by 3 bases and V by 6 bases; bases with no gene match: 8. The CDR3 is CASRASGTLKNIQYF. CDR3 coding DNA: TGTGCCAGCAGGGCTAGCGGAACCCTCAAAAACATTCAGTACTTC.

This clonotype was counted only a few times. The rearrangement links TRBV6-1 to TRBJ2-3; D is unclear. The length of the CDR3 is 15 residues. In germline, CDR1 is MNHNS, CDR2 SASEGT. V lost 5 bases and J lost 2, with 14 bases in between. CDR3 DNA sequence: TGTGCCAGCAGTCGGACGGTCACTTTCACAGATACGCAGTATTTT. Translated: CASSRTVTFTDTQYF.

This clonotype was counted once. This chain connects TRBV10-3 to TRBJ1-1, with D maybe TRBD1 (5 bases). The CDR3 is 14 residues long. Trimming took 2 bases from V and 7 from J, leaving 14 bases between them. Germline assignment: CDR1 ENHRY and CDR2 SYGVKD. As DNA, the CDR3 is TGTGCCATCAGTGAGGTATTTAGGGACGGTGAAGCTTTCTTT. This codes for CAISEVFRDGEAFF.

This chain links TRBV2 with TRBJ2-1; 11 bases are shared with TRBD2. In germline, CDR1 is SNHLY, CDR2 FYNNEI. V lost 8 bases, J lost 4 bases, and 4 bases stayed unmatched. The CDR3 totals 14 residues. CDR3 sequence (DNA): TGTGCCAGCTTTGGACTAGCGGGTTACAATGAGCAGTTCTTC. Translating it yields CASFGLAGYNEQFF.